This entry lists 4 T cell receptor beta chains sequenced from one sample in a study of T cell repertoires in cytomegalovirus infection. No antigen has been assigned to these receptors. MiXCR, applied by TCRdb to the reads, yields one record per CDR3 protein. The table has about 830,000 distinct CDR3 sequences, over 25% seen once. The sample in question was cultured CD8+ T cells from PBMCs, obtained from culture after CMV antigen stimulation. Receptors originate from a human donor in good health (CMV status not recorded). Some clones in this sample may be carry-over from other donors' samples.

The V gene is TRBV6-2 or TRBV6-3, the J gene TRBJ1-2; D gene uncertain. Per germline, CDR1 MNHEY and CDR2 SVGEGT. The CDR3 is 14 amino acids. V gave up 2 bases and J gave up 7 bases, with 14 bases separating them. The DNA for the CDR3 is TGTGCCAGCAGTTACCTCCGGGCCGCGGGTGGCTACACCTTC. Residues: CASSYLRAAGGYTF.

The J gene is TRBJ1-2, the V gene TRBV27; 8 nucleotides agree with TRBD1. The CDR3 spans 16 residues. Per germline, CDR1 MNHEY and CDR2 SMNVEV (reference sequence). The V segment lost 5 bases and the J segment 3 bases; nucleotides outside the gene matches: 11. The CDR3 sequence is CASSTSSRGRYYGYTF. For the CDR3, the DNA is TGTGCCAGCAGTACATCATCCAGGGGGCGCTACTATGGCTACACCTTC.

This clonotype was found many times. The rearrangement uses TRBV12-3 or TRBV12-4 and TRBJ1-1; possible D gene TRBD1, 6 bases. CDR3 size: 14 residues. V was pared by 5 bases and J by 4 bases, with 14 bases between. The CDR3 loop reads CASSIPGVGTEAFF. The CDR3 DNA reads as TGTGCCAGCAGTATCCCAGGGGTGGGCACTGAAGCTTTCTTT.

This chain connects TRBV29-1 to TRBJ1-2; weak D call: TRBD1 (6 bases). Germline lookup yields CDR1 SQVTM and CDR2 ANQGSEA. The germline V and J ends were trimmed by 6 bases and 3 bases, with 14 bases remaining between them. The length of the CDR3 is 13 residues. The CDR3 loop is CSVEQGRDYGYTF. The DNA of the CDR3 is TGCAGCGTGGAACAGGGTCGGGACTATGGCTACACCTTC.